The rows below give T cell receptor beta chains drawn from one sample of a study of shared clonotypes between healthy human individuals. Sequencing used immunoSEQ multiplex PCR; TCRdb keeps in-frame clones, though not all of them. The sample lists hundreds of thousands of clones; about 74% were seen once. Sample: memory CD4+ T cells sorted from blood. The source is a man under 40 in good health. Both conserved end residues are part of each CDR3. A D gene is named only where the DNA matches it firmly. Some rows mark clone size as missing; the rest say once, few, many or name a class of expanded clone.

D: TRBD1; J: TRBJ2-5; V: TRBV2; size: .; CDR3: CASTGQGAEETQYF; DNA: TGTGCCAGCACGGGACAGGGGGCAGAAGAGACCCAGTACTTC
D: .; J: TRBJ1-1; V: TRBV11-2; size: .; CDR3: CASSLIRGPGNTEAFF; DNA: TGTGCCAGCAGCTTAATCCGCGGACCGGGGAACACTGAAGCTTTCTTT
D: .; J: TRBJ2-6; V: TRBV18; size: .; CDR3: CASSRVGLLQTPSGANVLTF; DNA: TGTGCCAGCTCCCGCGTGGGCCTTCTCCAAACTCCCTCTGGGGCCAACGTCCTGACTTTC
D: .; J: TRBJ2-5; V: TRBV27; size: .; CDR3: CASSPRAQETQYF; DNA: TGTGCCAGCAGTCCCAGGGCGCAAGAGACCCAGTACTTC
D: .; J: TRBJ2-2; V: TRBV6-5; size: .; CDR3: CASSYSFWDTGELFF; DNA: TGTGCCAGCAGTTACTCGTTCTGGGACACCGGGGAGCTGTTTTTT
D: TRBD1; J: TRBJ2-1; V: TRBV19; size: .; CDR3: CASSADRSSYNEQFF; DNA: TGTGCCAGTAGTGCGGACAGGAGCTCCTACAATGAGCAGTTCTTC
D: TRBD2; J: TRBJ2-1; V: TRBV4-1; size: many; CDR3: CASSRGGLALLGNEQFF; DNA: TGCGCCAGCAGCCGGGGGGGACTAGCGCTCCTCGGGAATGAGCAGTTCTTC
D: .; J: TRBJ2-3; V: TRBV29-1; size: .; CDR3: CSVQTPRGSTDTQYF; DNA: TGCAGCGTTCAAACACCAAGAGGGAGCACAGATACGCAGTATTTT
D: .; J: TRBJ2-7; V: TRBV5-8; size: .; CDR3: CASSLGPGAVYEQYF; DNA: TGTGCCAGCAGCTTGGGCCCCGGGGCAGTCTACGAGCAGTACTTC
D: TRBD2; J: TRBJ2-1; V: TRBV5-4; size: .; CDR3: CASRTSGTVYNEQFF; DNA: TGTGCCAGCAGGACTAGCGGGACCGTCTACAATGAGCAGTTCTTC
D: .; J: TRBJ1-2; V: TRBV2; size: .; CDR3: CASSEAKTGYTF; DNA: TGTGCCAGCAGTGAAGCTAAGACCGGCTACACCTTC
D: .; J: TRBJ1-2; V: TRBV7-2; size: few; CDR3: CASSLAVWTSGDYGYTF; DNA: TGTGCCAGCAGCTTAGCCGTCTGGACTTCGGGCGACTATGGCTACACCTTC
D: .; J: TRBJ2-2; V: TRBV5-1; size: .; CDR3: CASRGEMNTGELFF; DNA: TGCGCCAGCAGGGGGGAAATGAACACCGGGGAGCTGTTTTTT
D: TRBD2; J: TRBJ2-3; V: TRBV2; size: .; CDR3: CASSVRTSGLLEHF; DNA: TGTGCCAGCAGCGTTAGGACTAGCGGCCTCCTCGAGCATTTT
D: TRBD1; J: TRBJ1-2; V: TRBV14; size: .; CDR3: CASSQRTGGGYYGYTF; DNA: TGTGCCAGCAGCCAGCGGACAGGGGGCGGGTACTATGGCTACACCTTC
D: .; J: TRBJ1-2; V: TRBV5-1; size: few; CDR3: CASSLATATDGYTF; DNA: TGCGCCAGCAGCTTGGCCACTGCGACCGATGGCTACACCTTC
D: .; J: TRBJ2-1; V: TRBV5-1; size: .; CDR3: CASSFLPGDNYNEQFF; DNA: TGCGCCAGCAGCTTTCTCCCGGGAGACAACTACAATGAGCAGTTCTTC
D: .; J: TRBJ2-3; V: TRBV6-1; size: .; CDR3: CASSEDVGASGTDTQYF; DNA: TGTGCCAGCAGTGAAGATGTGGGGGCGAGTGGCACAGATACGCAGTATTTT
D: TRBD1; J: TRBJ2-7; V: TRBV28; size: .; CDR3: CASGTGGYEQYF; DNA: TGTGCCAGCGGGACAGGGGGCTACGAGCAGTACTTC
D: TRBD1; J: TRBJ2-4; V: TRBV2; size: .; CDR3: CASGLRQGENIQYF; DNA: TGTGCCAGCGGCCTGCGACAGGGGGAAAACATTCAGTACTTC
D: .; J: TRBJ2-3; V: TRBV6-1; size: .; CDR3: CASGRGDTQYF; DNA: TGTGCCAGCGGTAGAGGAGATACGCAGTATTTT
D: TRBD2; J: TRBJ2-1; V: TRBV9; size: .; CDR3: CASSVVSGSDEQFF; DNA: TGTGCCAGCAGCGTAGTTAGCGGGAGTGATGAGCAGTTCTTC
D: .; J: TRBJ2-7; V: TRBV28; size: .; CDR3: CASSGRRGYEQYF; DNA: TGTGCCAGCAGCGGAAGGAGAGGTTACGAGCAGTACTTC
D: TRBD1; J: TRBJ1-1; V: TRBV28; size: once; CDR3: CASKGQVLIGRAEAFF; DNA: TGTGCCAGCAAAGGACAGGTCTTAATCGGGAGGGCTGAAGCTTTCTTT
D: .; J: TRBJ2-2; V: TRBV19; size: few; CDR3: CASSSRGNRGVTGELFF; DNA: TGTGCCAGTAGTTCGCGGGGGAACAGGGGTGTAACCGGGGAGCTGTTTTTT
D: TRBD1; J: TRBJ1-2; V: TRBV4-3; size: .; CDR3: CASSQSRTGGIYGYTF; DNA: TGCGCCAGCAGCCAGTCTCGGACAGGGGGGATCTATGGCTACACCTTC
D: .; J: TRBJ2-2; V: TRBV11-2; size: .; CDR3: CASSLEALVYPGELFF; DNA: TGTGCCAGCAGCTTAGAAGCTCTGGTCTATCCCGGGGAGCTGTTTTTT
D: .; J: TRBJ1-2; V: TRBV11-2; size: .; CDR3: CASSLNTRQMIYGYTF; DNA: TGTGCCAGCAGCTTAAATACGAGACAGATGATCTATGGCTACACCTTC
D: TRBD1; J: TRBJ1-1; V: TRBV25-1; size: .; CDR3: CASTGTGGGTEAFF; DNA: TGTGCCAGCACTGGGACAGGGGGTGGGACTGAAGCTTTCTTT
D: TRBD2; J: TRBJ2-3; V: TRBV15; size: few; CDR3: CATSRDGLAGSDTQYF; DNA: TGTGCCACCAGCAGAGACGGACTAGCGGGATCGGATACGCAGTATTTT
D: .; J: TRBJ2-1; V: TRBV7-9; size: .; CDR3: CASSFELGRYNEQFF; DNA: TGTGCCAGCAGCTTTGAATTGGGGAGATACAATGAGCAGTTCTTC
D: .; J: TRBJ2-5; V: TRBV7-2; size: few; CDR3: CASSLAMGSETQYF; DNA: TGTGCCAGCAGCTTAGCGATGGGGTCGGAGACCCAGTACTTC
D: TRBD1; J: TRBJ2-7; V: TRBV5-4; size: .; CDR3: CASSLEGTGREQYF; DNA: TGTGCCAGCAGCTTGGAGGGGACAGGGCGCGAGCAGTACTTC
D: .; J: TRBJ1-1; V: TRBV6-1; size: many; CDR3: CASRQSGETEAFF; DNA: TGTGCCAGCAGACAATCAGGGGAGACTGAAGCTTTCTTT
D: TRBD2; J: TRBJ2-7; V: TRBV7-9; size: few; CDR3: CASSFGTSGQPYEQYF; DNA: TGTGCCAGCAGCTTCGGGACTAGCGGACAGCCCTACGAGCAGTACTTC
D: .; J: TRBJ1-4; V: TRBV5-1; size: many; CDR3: CASSLLGLNEKLFF; DNA: TGCGCCAGCAGCTTGCTAGGGTTGAATGAAAAACTGTTTTTT
D: .; J: TRBJ1-1; V: TRBV27; size: few; CDR3: CASRALGGTEAFF; DNA: TGTGCCAGCAGAGCACTGGGCGGCACTGAAGCTTTCTTT
D: .; J: TRBJ2-1; V: TRBV7-8; size: .; CDR3: CASTRRDIQNEQFF; DNA: TGTGCCAGCACCAGACGGGACATCCAAAATGAGCAGTTCTTC
D: TRBD1; J: TRBJ1-1; V: TRBV9; size: once; CDR3: CASSAGTGQTFF; DNA: TGTGCCAGCAGCGCCGGGACAGGGCAAACTTTCTTT
D: .; J: TRBJ2-2; V: TRBV5-1; size: .; CDR3: CASTEEGLTGGELFF; DNA: TGCGCCAGCACCGAAGAGGGCCTCACGGGCGGGGAGCTGTTTTTT
D: TRBD1; J: TRBJ2-6; V: TRBV5-1; size: .; CDR3: CASNRGLAGANVLTF; DNA: TGCGCCAGCAACAGGGGGCTCGCTGGGGCCAACGTCCTGACTTTC
D: .; J: TRBJ1-4; V: TRBV6-6; size: .; CDR3: CASSEGRTRGKLFF; DNA: TGTGCCAGCTCGGAGGGGAGAACACGTGGGAAACTGTTTTTT
D: .; J: TRBJ1-4; V: TRBV7-9; size: .; CDR3: CASSPGVEGEKLFF; DNA: TGTGCCAGCAGCCCAGGCGTGGAGGGTGAAAAACTGTTTTTT